Sequencing of this T cell receptor beta chain was carried out in a study of Ad26.COV2.S vaccination and SARS-CoV-2 variants. The protocol was immunoSEQ multiplex PCR, while the TCRdb copy is restricted to in-frame clones and leaves out a portion. There are hundreds of thousands of clones in the sample; about 91% occur only once, and 3.5% to 4.5% lies in the top ten. Study-wide findings and caveats: Substantial breadth in spike-specific CD8+ and CD4+ T cell responses was reportedly seen after vaccination. Breadth of non-spike TCRs did not differ between vaccinees and placebo recipients. Estimates derived from TCR breadth and depth analyses may have underestimated total T cell responses. Ad26.COV2.S recipients had broader spike-specific TCRs (P = 0.0014).

Turning to this clone: Its specificity is unknown.

Trimming removed 5 bases from V and 10 bases from J, with 26 bases in between. The CDR3 has 16 residues. Germline assignment: CDR1 MNHEY and CDR2 SVGEGT. This specimen was peripheral blood, taken after recovery from COVID-19. The chain uses TRBV6-2 or TRBV6-3 and TRBJ2-5, with TRBD2 as a possible D gene (6 bases). The clonotype originates from a human donor who had recovered from COVID-19. In DNA form, the CDR3 reads TGTGCCAGCAGTCGACCAGCGTGGGGGGATAGGTGGGGCCAGTACTTC. This translates into CASSRPAWGDRWGQYF.